The entry that follows covers one TCR beta chain sequence. This receptor's antigen is unknown. Qualities for individual bases were not recorded, and no much larger clone is one base off. TCR CDR3 regions were amplified from genomic DNA by multiplex PCR using the deep immunoSEQ assay. For each cell subset, the extracted genomic DNA was distributed evenly across all wells of several immunoSEQ 96-well plates, and each plate served as one replicate. For sorted subsets, roughly 200 ng of genomic DNA, equivalent to some 30,000 T cell genomes, went into each replicate PCR. Purified libraries were quantified with a Qubit 3.0 fluorometer, sized on a Bioanalyzer 2100, and re-quantified with the KAPA Library Quantification kit. Every immunoSEQ 96-well plate was sequenced on a dedicated single-read 150-cycle Illumina NextSeq 550 flow cell. In the paper's pipeline: Because the immunoSEQ output included only junctional sequences and no quality scores, the filtering could not be the same as the filtering used for full-length reads. Sequences were annotated with PyIR, a Python wrapper for IgBLAST v1.9, using IMGT germline references to assign V/J genes and CDR3. Reads with weak V/J assignments (E-value above 1e-6), missing CDR3, stop codons, out-of-frame junctions, or ambiguous translated residues were removed. V3J clonotypes were defined as sequences sharing an identical inferred V gene, J gene, and CDR3 amino acid sequence. The percentage overlap between two repertoires was calculated by dividing the number of shared unique clonotypes by the size of the smaller repertoire. Repertoire richness was assessed with RTK rarefaction, the Chao1 estimator, and Recon v2.1 estimates of unobserved clonotypes. OLGA was used to compute generation probabilities for all TCRbeta clonotypes that the gDNA method yielded from a handful of donors. Imported from immuneACCESS, the table was reduced by TCRdb to in-frame sequences with V and J called. These copies leave out some clones; in studies compared against another copy, an unresolved V gene accounts for under half, and the cause of the remainder is not known. The V and J calls and clone size come from that table; D and trimming were worked out from the DNA. This sample holds 1.4 million to 1.5 million clones; around 95% were observed only once. Jointly, the top ten make up over 1% of the sample.

The data belong to a study of shared clonotypes between healthy human individuals (dated by TCRdb to about 2020). For the study in its entirety: The cohort comprised two women and a few men aged 18 to 49 years. For each donor, three plates each were used for CD4 naive and CD4 memory, two plates were used for CD8 naive, and one plate was used for CD8 memory. The study deeply sequenced blood TCR repertoires of about 5 healthy adults to estimate repertoire size and the extent of clonotype sharing between individuals. To increase sequencing depth and limit assay-specific biases, different laboratories used diverse techniques to prepare libraries and sequence TCR repertoires. Leukapheresis yielded between about 0.85 and 9 billion PBMCs per donor.

CDR1 and CDR2, looked up from the germline V gene, are SQVTM and ANQGSEA. A distance of 5 bases separates the germline ends of V and J, which lose 5 bases and 2 bases respectively. The CDR3 runs 11 residues from the cysteine to the phenylalanine. The retained sequence is limited to the CDR3, 33 bases, with the frame set at the first base. The study at large found these results: Only blood was sampled, and tissue TCR repertoires likely differ from those in blood. When a few donors were compared, the shared fraction of clonotypes was about 5% for naive CD4, 3.5% for naive CD8, 2.3% for memory CD4, and around 0.37% for memory CD8. Incomplete sequencing was indicated by rarefaction of sorted-subset datasets, despite the large sequencing depth. Naive subsets generally had larger estimated clonotype richness than memory subsets. The genetic and exposure-history diversity represented was limited by the small number of donors. Clonotypes shared by all four sorted-subset donors showed higher generation probabilities than non-shared clonotypes. Pairwise subsampling led to the expectation that sequencing depth would affect the degree of clonotype sharing among donors.

Donors were healthy HIV-negative adults with no recently reported acute infections or vaccinations. Every donor was a Caucasian adult residing in Nashville, Tennessee, USA. Magnetic negative selection was used to enrich CD4+ T cells, after which naive cells were positively selected on CD45RA and the negative fraction became the memory subset. After blood collection by leukapheresis, PBMCs were isolated using Ficoll-Histopaque density gradient centrifugation and then cryopreserved in the vapor phase of liquid nitrogen. Analytical flow cytometry was used to check the purity and quantity of every magnetically sorted T cell population. From each sorted fraction, genomic DNA was isolated and quantified by UV absorbance on a Nanodrop 2000c.

The TCR sequence derives from a young man in good health. The sample taken for sequencing was naive CD4+ T cells sorted from blood. According to the study, the label for this sample's cell subset or site signals: CD45RA+ positively selected. The receptor chain draws on TRBV29-1 and TRBJ2-3; no confident D gene assignment can be made. The DNA is TGCAGCGTTAGGAACACAGATACGCAGTATTTT. Its translation reads: CSVRNTDTQYF.